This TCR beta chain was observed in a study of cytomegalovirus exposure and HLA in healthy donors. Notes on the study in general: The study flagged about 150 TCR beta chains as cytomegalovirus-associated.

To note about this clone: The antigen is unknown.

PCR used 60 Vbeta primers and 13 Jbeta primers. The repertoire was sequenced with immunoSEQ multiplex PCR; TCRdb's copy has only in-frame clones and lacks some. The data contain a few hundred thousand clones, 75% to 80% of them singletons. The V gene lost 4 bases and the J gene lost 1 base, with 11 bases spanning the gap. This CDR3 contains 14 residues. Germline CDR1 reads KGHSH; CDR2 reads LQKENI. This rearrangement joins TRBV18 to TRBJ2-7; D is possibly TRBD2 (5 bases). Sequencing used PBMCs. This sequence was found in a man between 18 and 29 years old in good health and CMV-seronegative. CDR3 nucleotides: TGTGCCAGCTCACTTAAACCGGGGTCCTACGAGCAGTACTTC. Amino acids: CASSLKPGSYEQYF.